These 22 T cell receptor beta chains were sequenced from one sample in a study of spatial heterogeneity in lung cancer. Time point specified: sample taken at primary tumor resection. Frozen PBMC, nontumor lung or tumor provided whole RNA, which was sequenced unsorted. TCRdb processed the 5' RACE reads anew with MiXCR; each CDR3 protein has one entry. The top ten clones hold 35% to 45% of a sample with about 12,000 distinct CDR3 sequences, roughly 15% of them seen once. The sample consisted of PBMCs, taken at surgery. All receptors derive from a male donor with early-stage non-small cell lung cancer.

The gene calls are TRBV5-4 and TRBJ2-7, with D uncertain. Germline CDR1 SGHNT, CDR2 YYREEE (reference sequence). This CDR3 comprises 14 residues. Trimming left V 0 bases short and J 2 bases short, with 9 bases between. The CDR3 DNA is TGTGCCAGCAGCTTGGATGGCAGAACCTACGAGCAGTACTTC. Its protein product is CASSLDGRTYEQYF.

Many counts were recorded for this clonotype. A junction end diverges from the germline sequence, so it may reflect a read error. This chain connects TRBV7-7 to TRBJ2-5, with D maybe TRBD1 (5 bases). This CDR3 comprises 14 residues. Germline values: CDR1 SSHAT, CDR2 FNYEAQ (reference sequence). Here the CDR3 reads CASSLAGLGETQYF. The CDR3 DNA reads TGTGCTAGCAGCTTAGCAGGGTTGGGTGAGACCCAGTACTTC.

This clonotype was seen only once. V and J are TRBV28 and TRBJ1-6; 8 nucleotides align to TRBD1. Germline V CDR1 and CDR2: MDHEN, SYDVKM. The CDR3 sequence is 18 residues long. V lost 4 bases to trimming and J lost 7 bases; unmatched junction nucleotides: 15. The CDR3 nucleotides are TGTGCCAGCAGTTCACCCTACCCGACGACAGGGGCAAATTCACCCCTCCACTTT. Its translation is CASSSPYPTTGANSPLHF.

CDR3 DNA sequence: TGTGCCACCAGAGCCCGGGGGTATCAGCCCCAGCATTTT. The encoded protein is CATRARGYQPQHF. The rearrangement uses TRBV15 and TRBJ1-5, with a weak D call TRBD1 (5 bases). Germline V CDR1 and CDR2: LNHNV, YYDKDF (reference sequence). The CDR3 totals 13 residues. V lost 6 bases and J 5 bases, leaving 11 bases between the germline ends.

J is TRBJ2-2 and V is TRBV7-2; unclear D gene. V was cut by 2 bases and J by 7 bases, with 8 bases left in between. CDR3 length: 13 residues. Germline CDR1 SGHTA, CDR2 FQGNSA. The CDR3 region is CASSLFEVGELFF. In DNA form, the CDR3 reads TGTGCCAGCAGCTTATTTGAGGTCGGGGAGCTGTTTTTT.

The chain uses TRBV7-2 and TRBJ2-3; D may correspond to TRBD1 or TRBD2 (5 bases each). The CDR3 covers 14 residues. Germline V CDR1 and CDR2: SGHTA, FQGNSA. V lost 5 bases and J lost 6, with 15 bases in between. The CDR3 here is CASSGTFLPDTQYF. CDR3 DNA: TGTGCCAGCAGCGGGACCTTTCTACCGGATACGCAGTATTTT.

The rearrangement uses TRBV6-6 and TRBJ2-7, with D hard to call. The CDR3 loop spans 13 amino acids. Germline V CDR1 and CDR2: MNHNY, SVGAGI (reference sequence). Trimming took off 8 bases at V and 0 bases at J, with 11 bases between the two ends. CDR3 DNA: TGTGCCAGCCTCCAGCCGGCCTCCTACGAGCAGTACTTC. Translation gives CASLQPASYEQYF.

In DNA form, the CDR3 reads TGTGCCAGCAGCCCCCCGGGAGAAGAGACCCAGTACTTC. Its protein product is CASSPPGEETQYF. The rearrangement links TRBV7-2 to TRBJ2-5; TRBD2 might be the D (6 bases). The V end lost 5 bases, the J end lost 3 bases, and 10 bases lay between the germline ends. Germline V gives CDR1 SGHTA, CDR2 FQGNSA. CDR3 length equals 13 residues.

The rearrangement joins TRBV5-1 to TRBJ2-1; 8 bases line up with TRBD2. Trimming removed 3 bases from V and 0 bases from J; junction bases left unmatched: 2. Germline CDR1 and CDR2: SGHRS and YFSETQ. This CDR3 has 15 residues. The CDR3 coding sequence is TGCGCCAGCAGCTCCGGGACTAGCTCCTACAATGAGCAGTTCTTC. It is translated as CASSSGTSSYNEQFF.

The rearrangement joins TRBV10-3 to TRBJ1-2; 10 bases line up with TRBD1. This CDR3 contains 14 residues. V shed 6 bases and J 6 bases; nucleotides not matched to a gene: 7. Germline-derived CDR1 and CDR2 are ENHRY and SYGVKD. The chain's CDR3 is CAIRGETGGDGYTF. The DNA for the CDR3 is TGTGCCATCAGAGGAGAGACAGGGGGCGATGGCTACACCTTC.

In this sample, this clonotype turned up a few times. This chain joins TRBV11-3 and TRBJ2-3; D is unresolved. Germline V CDR1 and CDR2: SGHNT, YENEEA. The V gene lost 1 base and the J gene lost 4 bases, with 6 bases spanning the gap. The length of the CDR3 is 13 residues. In DNA form, the CDR3 reads TGTGCCAGCAGCTTAGGGGGATCAGATACGCAGTATTTT. Translating gives CASSLGGSDTQYF. Using reference TRBV11-3 and TRBJ2-3 for the parts outside the CDR3, the full variable domain is EAGVVQSPRYKIIEKKQPVAFWCNPISGHNTLYWYLQNLGQGPELLIRYENEEAVDDSQLPKDRFSAERLKGVDSTLKIQPAELGDSAVYLCASSLGGSDTQYFGPGTRLTVL.

V gene TRBV5-1 combines with J gene TRBJ2-7; unclear D gene. Germline-derived CDR1 and CDR2 are SGHRS and YFSETQ. Trimming took off 4 bases at V and 1 base at J, with 18 bases between the two ends. The CDR3 has 16 residues. CDR3 in amino acids: CASSPALRDVSYEQYF. CDR3 sequence (DNA): TGCGCCAGCAGCCCCGCCTTGAGAGACGTATCCTACGAGCAGTACTTC. The full variable domain, completed using reference TRBV5-1 and TRBJ2-7, is KAGVTQTPRYLIKTRGQQVTLSCSPISGHRSVSWYQQTPGQGLQFLFEYFSETQRNKGNFPGRFSGRQFSNSRSEMNVSTLELGDSALYLCASSPALRDVSYEQYFGPGTRLTVT.

The rearrangement joins TRBV6-2 or TRBV6-3 to TRBJ2-2, with D hard to call. Germline lookup yields CDR1 MNHEY and CDR2 SVGEGT. Trimming cost V 1 base and J 1 base, with 4 bases left between them. CDR3 length: 14 amino acids. The CDR3 reads CASSYWENTGELFF. The CDR3, as DNA: TGTGCCAGCAGTTACTGGGAGAACACCGGGGAGCTGTTTTTT.

This clonotype was counted between two and nine times. The chain recombines TRBV6-2 or TRBV6-3 with TRBJ1-1, with D possibly matching TRBD1 (6 bases). The CDR3 covers 13 residues. Germline CDR1 is MNHEY and CDR2 is SVGEGT. The V and J ends lost 6 bases and 4 bases respectively, with 12 bases between them. The CDR3 DNA reads TGTGCCAGCAGCCGAGGGGGGCTCACTGAAGCTTTCTTT. This sequence encodes CASSRGGLTEAFF.

This clonotype has a handful of counts. V usage is TRBV20-1 and J usage is TRBJ2-5; the D gene is possibly TRBD2 (6 bases). The CDR3 runs to 14 residues. CDR1 is DFQATT, CDR2 SNEGSKA, per germline (reference sequence). Trimming cost V 6 bases and J 5 bases, with 19 bases left between them. The CDR3 spells CSAQARRGWETQYF. CDR3 DNA sequence: TGCAGTGCCCAGGCTCGGAGGGGCTGGGAGACCCAGTACTTC.

This clonotype was counted ten times or more. The chain has TRBV11-2 and TRBJ2-3; no definite D call. The germline V gene has CDR1 SGHAT and CDR2 FQNNGV. Deletions cut 5 bases from V and 2 bases from J, with 11 bases between. This CDR3 has 14 amino acids. CDR3 sequence: CASSHDTFTDTQYF. The CDR3 DNA follows: TGTGCCAGCAGCCACGACACCTTCACAGATACGCAGTATTTT.

This clonotype was recorded once. A much larger clone sits a single nucleotide away, making a read error possible. The V gene is TRBV12-3 or TRBV12-4, the J gene TRBJ2-7; 9 bases fit TRBD2. With 4 bases clipped from V and 1 base from J, the junction kept 5 bases outside the gene matches. The length of the CDR3 is 15 residues. The CDR3 reads CASSYGGGASYEQYF. CDR3 bases: TGTGCCAGCAGTTATGGCGGGGGGGCGTCCTACGAGCAGTACTTC.

This clonotype was seen only a few times. The chain has TRBV7-2 and TRBJ2-2; TRBD2 matches at 8 bases. In germline, CDR1 is SGHTA, CDR2 FQGNSA. V trimming: 4 bases; J trimming: 1 base; junction bases outside the gene matches: 8. This CDR3 comprises 17 residues. The CDR3 DNA reads TGTGCCAGCAGCTCTCCCGGGGGGGGTATGAACACCGGGGAGCTGTTTTTT. Its translation is CASSSPGGGMNTGELFF.

This clonotype was seen only a few times. The chain employs TRBV11-1 and TRBJ2-1, with a weak D call TRBD1 (6 bases). Germline CDR1 is SGHAT and CDR2 is FQDESV (reference sequence). The CDR3 spans 15 residues. Trimming stripped 3 bases from V and 8 bases from J, with 17 bases between. The CDR3 sequence: CASSLGDTKQDEQFF. DNA for the CDR3: TGTGCCAGCAGCTTGGGGGACACTAAGCAGGATGAGCAGTTCTTC.

The gene calls are TRBV7-9 and TRBJ2-7; D unclear. CDR1 and CDR2 (germline): SEHNR, FQNEAQ (reference sequence). The CDR3 consists of 12 residues. V lost 5 bases, J lost 4 bases, and 9 bases lay in between. CDR3 bases: TGTGCCAGCAGCCCGGACGATTACGAGCAGTACTTC. Its translation is CASSPDDYEQYF.

This clonotype came up many times. This chain joins TRBV20-1 and TRBJ2-7; D not certain. The germline gives CDR1 DFQATT, CDR2 SNEGSKA (reference sequence). Trimming removed 0 bases at V and 0 bases at J, with 9 bases between. The length of the CDR3 is 14 residues. The CDR3 loop is CSARDSLSSYEQYF. The CDR3 nucleotides read TGCAGTGCTAGAGATTCCTTGTCCTCCTACGAGCAGTACTTC.

There are a few counts of this clonotype. This chain links TRBV19 with TRBJ2-6; D is possibly TRBD1 (6 bases). The CDR3 is 18 residues long. Trimming took 7 bases from V and 0 from J, leaving 19 bases between them. Germline V gene data show CDR1 as LNHDA and CDR2 as SQIVND (reference sequence). CDR3 nucleotide sequence: TGTGCCAGTAAGAGCCGGGACACCGCCTACTCTGGGGCCAACGTCCTGACTTTC. This translates into CASKSRDTAYSGANVLTF.